This TCR beta chain was found in a study of T cell responses to AZD1222 COVID-19 vaccine. In the study overall: Analyses pooled second doses at about 4 or about 12 weeks. Findings and caveats of the study: The sample set comprised mostly white British donors with more females, and clonal diversity was possibly underestimated. None of the repertoires were sampled until the peak T cell response had passed.

This table comes from immunoSEQ multiplex PCR, and its TCRdb copy is limited to in-frame clones, with some not included. The sample includes more than 150,000 clones, 85% to 95% seen only once; the top ten take around 4.4%. The length of the CDR3 is 15 residues. Germline V gene data show CDR1 as MDHEN and CDR2 as SYDVKM. V gave up 6 bases and J gave up 5 bases; unmatched junction bases: 11. A remark on this clone: Antigen unknown.

The sample here was peripheral blood, taken on day 0 of AZD1222 vaccination. The chain has TRBV28 and TRBJ2-7, with 9 bases matching TRBD1. The sequence came from an adult in good health. CDR3 in amino acids: CASRGAGTGINEQYF. The CDR3 nucleotides are TGTGCCAGCAGGGGGGCCGGGACAGGGATCAACGAGCAGTACTTC.